A single sample gave rise to the 22 T cell receptor beta chains below, sequenced in a study of T cell responses to AZD1222 COVID-19 vaccine. Libraries were prepared by immunoSEQ multiplex PCR; TCRdb keeps only in-frame clonotypes and omits some of them. The sample lists approximately 170,000 clones, roughly 90% seen once, with about 4.4% in the top ten. The sample here was peripheral blood, taken on day 0 of AZD1222 vaccination. The receptors were gathered from an adult in good health.

The chain uses TRBV27 and TRBJ2-7; D is perhaps TRBD1 (6 bases). With 8 bases removed from V and 4 bases from J, the gap between germline ends came to 12 bases. CDR1 is MNHEY, CDR2 SMNVEV, per germline (reference sequence). This CDR3 contains 12 residues. The CDR3 here is CASGDIFYEQYF. The CDR3 nucleotides read TGTGCCAGCGGGGACATTTTTTACGAGCAGTACTTC.

The chain couples TRBV27 to TRBJ1-3; TRBD1 agrees at 8 bases. The junction had 9 bases not matched to a gene; V was cut back by 5 bases and J by 0 bases. The V gene's germline CDR1 is MNHEY and CDR2 SMNVEV (reference sequence). The CDR3 loop spans 17 amino acids. The CDR3 here is CASSGQGDPLSGNTIYF. CDR3 sequence (DNA): TGTGCCAGCAGTGGACAGGGAGACCCACTCTCTGGAAACACCATATATTTT.

This clone counts as medium-sized. V usage is TRBV9 and J usage is TRBJ1-1; no firm D call. The V gene lost 0 bases and the J gene lost 5 bases, with 8 bases spanning the gap. The germline V gene encodes CDR1 SGDLS and CDR2 YYNGEE. This CDR3 has 13 amino acids. The CDR3 DNA follows: TGTGCCAGCAGCGTAGCCGTGGTAACTGAAGCTTTCTTT. As protein: CASSVAVVTEAFF.

The gene calls are TRBV7-8 and TRBJ1-1; a possible D gene is TRBD1 (5 bases). This CDR3 comprises 15 residues. Germline CDR1 is SGHVS and CDR2 is FQNEAQ. V lost 5 bases and J 1 base, leaving 14 bases between the germline ends. The CDR3 coding sequence is TGTGCCAGCAGCGCCTACAGGAGTCAGAACACTGAAGCTTTCTTT. Protein product: CASSAYRSQNTEAFF. The variable domain in full, with the rest retrieved from reference TRBV7-8 and TRBJ1-1, is GAGVSQSPRYKVAKRGQDVALRCDPISGHVSLFWYQQALGQGPEFLTYFQNEAQLDKSGLPSDRFFAERPEGSVSTLKIQRTQQEDSAVYLCASSAYRSQNTEAFFGQGTRLTVV.

This clone was picked up one time. The chain couples TRBV9 to TRBJ2-7; D might be TRBD1 (5 bases). V lost 0 bases and J 3 bases, leaving 10 bases between the germline ends. Germline V gene lookup returns CDR1 SGDLS and CDR2 YYNGEE. The CDR3 contains 14 residues. The DNA of the CDR3 is TGTGCCAGCAGCGTAGGTAATGGACACTACGAGCAGTACTTC. Its translation is CASSVGNGHYEQYF.

The chain uses TRBV19 and TRBJ1-5; D is possibly TRBD1 (6 bases). V lost 10 bases to trimming and J lost 3 bases, with 22 bases between them. CDR1 LNHDA and CDR2 SQIVND come from the germline V gene (reference sequence). The CDR3 sequence is 16 residues long. This chain's CDR3 is CAILFSGAVVNQPQHF. Here the CDR3 DNA reads TGTGCCATTCTGTTCTCAGGGGCGGTGGTCAATCAGCCCCAGCATTTT.

V and J are TRBV2 and TRBJ1-2; TRBD1 is a possible D gene (5 bases). CDR1 is SNHLY and CDR2 is FYNNEI in the germline V gene. V gave up 1 base and J gave up 3 bases, with 6 bases separating them. The CDR3 covers 13 residues. DNA for the CDR3: TGTGCCAGCAGTGAAGGGGGGGACTATGGCTACACCTTC. Its protein product is CASSEGGDYGYTF.

The rearrangement uses TRBV27 and TRBJ2-1; TRBD1 matches 10 bases. J gave up 8 bases and V 6 bases, and 7 bases lay outside the gene matches. Germline V gene data show CDR1 as MNHEY and CDR2 as SMNVEV (reference sequence). There are 14 residues in the CDR3. The CDR3 is CASSRGQGGDEQFF. The CDR3 DNA reads TGTGCCAGCAGCCGTGGACAGGGGGGAGATGAGCAGTTCTTC.

The chain has TRBV5-6 and TRBJ2-4; TRBD1 aligns across 12 bases. Trimming took 3 bases from V and 1 from J; bases not matched to a gene: 5. The CDR3 length is 17 residues. From germline, CDR1 is SGHDT and CDR2 YYEEEE. CDR3 protein: CASSSGQGAPAKNIQYF. The CDR3 nucleotides are TGTGCCAGCAGCTCGGGACAGGGGGCGCCTGCCAAAAACATTCAGTACTTC.

The J gene is TRBJ2-6, the V gene TRBV5-1; D is tentatively TRBD1 or TRBD2 (5 bases each). The V end was cut by 4 bases, the J end by 1 base, with 9 bases between. Germline values: CDR1 SGHRS, CDR2 YFSETQ. The CDR3 totals 15 residues. The CDR3 reads CASSRDPSGANVLTF. The DNA of the CDR3 is TGCGCCAGCAGCAGGGACCCTTCTGGGGCCAACGTCCTGACTTTC.

The rearrangement links TRBV3-1 (or the pseudogene TRBV3-2) to TRBJ1-2; TRBD1 aligns across 9 bases. This CDR3 has 13 amino acids. Germline V CDR1 and CDR2: LGHDT, YNNKEL (reference sequence). With V trimmed by 4 bases and J by 7 bases, 4 bases remained unmatched. CDR3 DNA sequence: TGTGCCAGCAGCCCACAGGGGGCGCGTGGCTACACCTTC. It specifies CASSPQGARGYTF.

The rearrangement uses TRBV12-3 or TRBV12-4 and TRBJ1-1; unclear D gene. V lost 7 bases, J lost 10 bases, and 16 bases lay in between. CDR3 length: 12 amino acids. The CDR3 DNA follows: TGTGCCAGCACCATCCCAGTAGCTGGAGCTTTCTTT. It is translated as CASTIPVAGAFF.

This chain links TRBV19 with TRBJ2-7, with 8 bases identical to TRBD1. Trimming cost V 9 bases and J 2 bases; bases outside gene matches: 3. The CDR3 length is 12 residues. CDR1 and CDR2 (germline): LNHDA, SQIVND (reference sequence). The CDR3 is CASEDRAYEQYF. The CDR3 DNA follows: TGTGCCAGCGAGGACAGGGCCTACGAGCAGTACTTC. Drawing the rest from reference TRBV19 and TRBJ2-7, the complete variable domain is DGGITQSPKYLFRKEGQNVTLSCEQNLNHDAMYWYRQDPGQGLRLIYYSQIVNDFQKGDIAEGYSVSREKKESFPLTVTSAQKNPTAFYLCASEDRAYEQYFGPGTRLTVT.

V is TRBV30 and J is TRBJ2-7; TRBD2 matches at 9 bases. This CDR3 has 15 amino acids. Looked up from germline, CDR1 is GTSNPN and CDR2 is SVGIG (reference sequence). The V gene end was trimmed by 4 bases and the J gene end by 7 bases; junction bases not matched to a gene: 14. The CDR3 region is CAWTWPWRGGREQYF. The CDR3 DNA is TGTGCCTGGACCTGGCCGTGGCGGGGGGGTCGTGAGCAGTACTTC.

This sequence joins TRBV15 and TRBJ2-3, with D possibly being TRBD2 (6 bases). V was clipped by 2 bases and J by 1 base, with 13 bases between them. This CDR3 spans 16 amino acids. Germline CDR1 is LNHNV and CDR2 is YYDKDF (reference sequence). This CDR3 is CATSRWGTGGTDTQYF. CDR3 nucleotide sequence: TGTGCCACCAGCAGATGGGGAACGGGAGGCACAGATACGCAGTATTTT.

V is TRBV11-2 and J is TRBJ1-4; TRBD1 might be the D (5 bases). Germline V gene sequence: CDR1 SGHAT, CDR2 FQNNGV. V dropped 0 bases and J dropped 4 bases, with 9 bases sitting between them. The CDR3 is made up of 15 amino acids. The CDR3 DNA is TGTGCCAGCAGCTTAGAGCGGCAGGGTAATGAAAAACTGTTTTTT. This sequence encodes CASSLERQGNEKLFF. The full variable domain, in which reference TRBV11-2 and TRBJ1-4 provide the parts outside the CDR3, is EAGVAQSPRYKIIEKRQSVAFWCNPISGHATLYWYQQILGQGPKLLIQFQNNGVVDDSQLPKDRFSAERLKGVDSTLKIQPAKLEDSAVYLCASSLERQGNEKLFFGSGTQLSVL.

The gene calls are TRBV14 and TRBJ1-2, with TRBD1 as a possible D gene (5 bases). The V end was cut by 4 bases, the J end by 2 bases, with 8 bases between. The CDR3 covers 13 residues. Per germline, CDR1 SGHDN and CDR2 FVKESK. CDR3 DNA: TGTGCCAGCAGCCCGGGGCAAAACTATGGCTACACCTTC. Its protein product is CASSPGQNYGYTF.

The chain joins TRBV13 to TRBJ1-2; 11 nucleotides agree with TRBD1. The germline CDR1 and CDR2 sequences are PRHDT and FYEKMQ (reference sequence). The CDR3 has 16 amino acids. The V segment lost 5 bases and the J segment 2 bases; nucleotides outside the gene matches: 7. The CDR3 DNA reads as TGTGCCAGCAGCACGGACAGGGGGCCCGTGAACTATGGCTACACCTTC. Translated, it gives CASSTDRGPVNYGYTF.

V gene TRBV25-1 combines with J gene TRBJ1-2, with 7 bases matching TRBD1. After removal of 6 bases from V and 2 bases from J, the junction contained 3 bases not matched to a gene. The length of the CDR3 is 13 residues. Per germline, CDR1 MGHDK and CDR2 SYGVNS. The CDR3 protein is CASRGDSNYGYTF. CDR3 sequence (DNA): TGTGCCAGCAGAGGGGACAGCAACTATGGCTACACCTTC.

CDR3 sequence: CASSSRPGDTIEQYF. CDR3 coding DNA: TGTGCCAGCAGCTCCCGCCCGGGTGACACGATCGAGCAGTACTTC. V and J are TRBV7-3 and TRBJ2-7, with no clear D. This CDR3 is built from 15 residues. Trimming left V 4 bases short and J 6 bases short, with 19 bases between. Looked up from germline, CDR1 is SGHTA and CDR2 is FQGTGA.

In the case of this clone: The identical CDR3 is also encoded by other nucleotide sequences in the sample. The chain links TRBV5-1 to TRBJ1-5, with 7 bases aligning to TRBD1. The V gene's germline CDR1 is SGHRS and CDR2 YFSETQ. The CDR3 sequence is 15 residues long. V was pared by 1 base and J by 1 base, with 2 bases of the junction left unmatched. Here the CDR3 DNA reads TGCGCCAGCAGCTTGACAGGGGTCAGCAATCAGCCCCAGCATTTT. This translates into CASSLTGVSNQPQHF.

The rearrangement joins TRBV29-1 to TRBJ2-7; no definite D call. CDR1 and CDR2 from the germline V gene are SQVTM and ANQGSEA. The CDR3 runs 11 residues. The V gene lost 1 base and the J gene lost 3 bases, with 4 bases spanning the gap. The CDR3 nucleotides read TGCAGCGTTGAAGGGGTCTACGAGCAGTACTTC. It yields the protein CSVEGVYEQYF.